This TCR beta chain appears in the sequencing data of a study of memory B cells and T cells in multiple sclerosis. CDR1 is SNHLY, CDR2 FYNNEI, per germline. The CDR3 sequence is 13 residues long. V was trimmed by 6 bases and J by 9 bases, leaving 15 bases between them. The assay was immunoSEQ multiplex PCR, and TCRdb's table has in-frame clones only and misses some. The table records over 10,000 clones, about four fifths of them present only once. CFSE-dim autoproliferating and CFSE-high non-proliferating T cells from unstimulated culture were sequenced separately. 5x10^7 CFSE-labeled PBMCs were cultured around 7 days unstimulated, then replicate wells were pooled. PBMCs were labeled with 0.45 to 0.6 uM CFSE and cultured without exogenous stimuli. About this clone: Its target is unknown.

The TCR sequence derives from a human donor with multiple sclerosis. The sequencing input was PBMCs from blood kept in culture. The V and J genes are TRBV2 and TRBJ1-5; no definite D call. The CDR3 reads CASRPQSLWPQHF. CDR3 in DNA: TGTGCCAGCAGGCCTCAGTCTCTTTGGCCCCAGCATTTT.